One sample yielded the 25 T cell receptor beta chains listed below, sequenced in a study of lymphopenia after photon versus proton radiotherapy (dated by TCRdb to between 2018 and 2021). The method was the immunoSEQ multiplex PCR assay. In TCRdb, the immuneACCESS table is reduced to in-frame sequences with V and J assigned. These tables do not hold every clone; where another copy was compared, an unresolved V gene accounts for under half, and the others remain unexplained. For this sample there are 150,000 to 200,000 clones; roughly nine tenths appear just once. 4% to 5% of the sample belongs to the ten largest clones. Here the sequenced sample was peripheral blood, taken from a patient treated with photon-based radiotherapy. The source is a man aged 50 to 60 with gastric cancer.

The chain is built from TRBV14 and TRBJ2-2; D ambiguous. The CDR3 sequence is 14 residues long. Trimming left V 5 bases short and J 2 bases short, with 9 bases between. Germline lookup yields CDR1 SGHDN and CDR2 FVKESK. CDR3 DNA sequence: TGTGCCAGCAGCGTGCGGAGAAACACCGGGGAGCTGTTTTTT. This codes for CASSVRRNTGELFF.

The chain recombines TRBV9 with TRBJ1-1, with a tentative D call TRBD1 (5 bases). Germline assignment: CDR1 SGDLS and CDR2 YYNGEE. Trimming left V 0 bases short and J 9 bases short, with 12 bases between. There are 13 residues in the CDR3. The CDR3 loop reads CASSVVAGFKAFF. In DNA form, the CDR3 reads TGTGCCAGCAGCGTAGTTGCAGGGTTTAAAGCTTTCTTT.

The rearrangement uses TRBV6-5 and TRBJ1-3; D is unclear. CDR3 length: 16 residues. Trimming left V 0 bases short and J 0 bases short, with 9 bases between. CDR1 is MNHEY and CDR2 is SVGAGI in the germline V gene. The DNA of the CDR3 is TGTGCCAGCAGTTACTCGAGACTCCGCTCTGGAAACACCATATATTTT. It specifies CASSYSRLRSGNTIYF.

Here the CDR3 reads CASSYGQAYEQYF. The CDR3 coding sequence is TGTGCCAGCAGCTACGGACAGGCCTACGAGCAGTACTTC. The chain carries TRBV7-9 and TRBJ2-7; 7 bases match TRBD1. The CDR3 runs to 13 residues. V lost 4 bases, J lost 2 bases, and 2 bases stayed unmatched. Germline V lookup: CDR1 SEHNR, CDR2 FQNEAQ (reference sequence).

The chain uses TRBV4-1 and TRBJ2-1, with TRBD1 identical over 9 bases. This CDR3 has 16 amino acids. Trimming at V came to 3 bases and at J to 5 bases, leaving 8 bases not matched to a gene. The V gene's germline CDR1 is MGHRA and CDR2 YSYEKL. CDR3 DNA sequence: TGCGCCAGCAGCCATACCGGGACAGGGTTGAACAATGAGCAGTTCTTC. Translated, it gives CASSHTGTGLNNEQFF.

The chain is built from TRBV28 and TRBJ1-1, with D perhaps matching TRBD1 (6 bases). CDR3 length equals 12 residues. Germline-derived CDR1 and CDR2 are MDHEN and SYDVKM. V lost 5 bases to trimming and J lost 7 bases, with 11 bases between them. CDR3 bases: TGTGCCAGCAGTATCCGGACAGATGAAGCTTTCTTT. This encodes CASSIRTDEAFF.

The genes are TRBV15 and TRBJ1-2, with a possible D match to TRBD1 (5 bases). The CDR3 extends over 14 amino acids. From germline, CDR1 is LNHNV and CDR2 YYDKDF (reference sequence). The V and J ends lost 0 bases and 2 bases respectively, with 7 bases between them. CDR3 residues: CATSRDRQNYGYTF. The CDR3 DNA is TGTGCCACCAGCAGAGATCGACAGAACTATGGCTACACCTTC. The full variable domain, rest sourced from reference TRBV15 and TRBJ1-2, is DAMVIQNPRYQVTQFGKPVTLSCSQTLNHNVMYWYQQKSSQAPKLLFHYYDKDFNNEADTPDNFQSRRPNTSFCFLDIRSPGLGDTAMYLCATSRDRQNYGYTFGSGTRLTVV.

The chain is built from TRBV7-2 and TRBJ1-4, with 10 positions matching TRBD1. The CDR3 extends over 15 amino acids. CDR1 SGHTA and CDR2 FQGNSA come from the germline V gene. V lost 4 bases, J lost 10 bases, and 9 bases stayed unmatched. The CDR3 DNA sequence: TGTGCCAGCAGCTCTCCGGACAGGGGGGGACGAAAACTGTTTTTT. Its translation: CASSSPDRGGRKLFF.

The CDR3 coding sequence is TGTGCCTGGAGTGGGGTAAGCTCCTACAATGAGCAGTTCTTC. The encoded protein is CAWSGVSSYNEQFF. The chain is built from TRBV30 and TRBJ2-1; no reliable D call. Deletions cut 1 base from V and 0 bases from J, with 7 bases between. CDR3 length: 14 amino acids. Germline-derived CDR1 and CDR2 are GTSNPN and SVGIG (reference sequence).

The gene calls are TRBV5-6 and TRBJ2-1; D call uncertain. The CDR3 covers 19 residues. Deletions cut 0 bases from V and 0 bases from J, with 19 bases between. Germline loops: CDR1 SGHDT, CDR2 YYEEEE. CDR3 DNA: TGTGCCAGCAGCTTGGAGACCTCCTTCACCTGGGGCTCCTACAATGAGCAGTTCTTC. It is translated as CASSLETSFTWGSYNEQFF.

The chain recombines TRBV28 with TRBJ1-5; D possibly corresponds to TRBD1 (6 bases). Deletions cut 1 base from V and 6 bases from J, with 10 bases between. Germline CDR1 MDHEN, CDR2 SYDVKM. The CDR3 contains 14 residues. CDR3 amino acids: CASSLSQGTQPQHF. In DNA, the CDR3 is TGTGCCAGCAGTTTATCCCAGGGGACTCAGCCCCAGCATTTT.

This chain uses TRBV19 with TRBJ2-7, with D possibly TRBD1 on 5 matching bases. The germline V and J ends were trimmed by 5 bases and 2 bases, with 16 bases remaining between them. The CDR3 loop spans 15 amino acids. Germline CDR1 and CDR2: LNHDA and SQIVND (reference sequence). The chain's CDR3 is CASSPGQGTAYEQYF. The CDR3 coding sequence is TGTGCCAGTAGTCCCGGGCAGGGCACGGCCTACGAGCAGTACTTC.

This clone was seen only once. This chain uses TRBV29-1 with TRBJ2-1; the D gene is possibly TRBD1 (6 bases). This CDR3 comprises 12 residues. Trimming cost V 7 bases and J 4 bases, with 11 bases left between them. Germline-derived CDR1 and CDR2 are SQVTM and ANQGSEA. Here the CDR3 reads CSAGQLYNEQFF. CDR3 in DNA: TGCAGCGCTGGACAGCTTTACAATGAGCAGTTCTTC.

This chain uses TRBV30 with TRBJ1-4; weak D call: TRBD1 (5 bases). The V gene lost 0 bases and the J gene lost 0 bases, with 8 bases spanning the gap. CDR1 GTSNPN and CDR2 SVGIG come from the germline V gene (reference sequence). The CDR3 is made up of 15 amino acids. The CDR3 DNA is TGTGCCTGGAGTGTAGGGGCAGCAACTAATGAAAAACTGTTTTTT. This encodes CAWSVGAATNEKLFF.

The chain combines TRBV4-1 with TRBJ2-5; no clear D gene. CDR1 MGHRA and CDR2 YSYEKL come from the germline V gene. V lost 1 base to trimming and J lost 5 bases, with 17 bases between them. The CDR3 runs to 16 residues. The CDR3 reads CASSQAAGPLGETQYF. CDR3 DNA sequence: TGCGCCAGCAGCCAAGCGGCAGGTCCCTTAGGGGAGACCCAGTACTTC.

Only a few counts were recorded for this clone. The chain employs TRBV7-2 and TRBJ1-2; D not certain. V lost 1 base, J lost 2 bases, and 11 bases lay in between. The germline gives CDR1 SGHTA, CDR2 FQGNSA. The CDR3 totals 15 residues. CDR3 protein: CASSLGPASNYGYTF. CDR3 bases: TGTGCCAGCAGCTTAGGACCTGCATCCAACTATGGCTACACCTTC.

The chain links TRBV5-6 to TRBJ2-5; TRBD1 is a possible D gene (6 bases). V lost 6 bases and J lost 12, with 15 bases in between. CDR1 and CDR2 (germline): SGHDT, YYEEEE. CDR3 size: 11 residues. CDR3 loop: CASTYRDNEYF. For the CDR3, the DNA is TGTGCCAGCACCTACCGGGACAACGAGTACTTC.

This chain uses TRBV7-6 with TRBJ1-3, with D tentatively TRBD1 (5 bases). With 0 bases removed from V and 0 bases from J, the gap between germline ends came to 9 bases. CDR3 length: 16 amino acids. Germline lookup yields CDR1 SGHVS and CDR2 FNYEAQ. CDR3 DNA sequence: TGTGCCAGCAGCTTAGCGGGGCCTTACTCTGGAAACACCATATATTTT. It translates to CASSLAGPYSGNTIYF.

DNA for the CDR3: TGTGCCAGCAGCCAGGGGGCGCGTGGGGCCAACGTCCTGACTTTC. Translation gives CASSQGARGANVLTF. The chain has TRBV5-4 and TRBJ2-6, with TRBD1 matching 8 bases. The ends lost 4 bases at V and 3 bases at J; junction bases unmatched: 3. The CDR3 totals 15 residues. CDR1 is SGHNT and CDR2 is YYREEE in the germline V gene (reference sequence).

This rearrangement joins TRBV15 to TRBJ2-7; D ambiguous. Germline loops: CDR1 LNHNV, CDR2 YYDKDF (reference sequence). V lost 0 bases and J 2 bases, leaving 11 bases between the germline ends. The CDR3 runs to 15 residues. CDR3 residues: CATSRDYVSTYEQYF. Written as DNA, the CDR3 is TGTGCCACCAGCAGAGATTACGTCAGTACCTACGAGCAGTACTTC.

The rearrangement links TRBV5-1 to TRBJ2-7; TRBD2 matches 7 bases. This CDR3 has 16 amino acids. Unmatched junction bases numbered 14, after V lost 4 bases and J lost 4 bases. CDR1 SGHRS and CDR2 YFSETQ come from the germline V gene. CDR3 region: CASSPQWGGSPYEQYF. The CDR3 bases are TGCGCCAGCAGCCCTCAATGGGGCGGGAGTCCGTACGAGCAGTACTTC.

This chain uses TRBV18 with TRBJ2-3, with 13 nucleotides matching TRBD2. Germline lookup yields CDR1 KGHSH and CDR2 LQKENI. With V trimmed by 8 bases and J by 5 bases, 19 bases remained unmatched. This CDR3 spans 19 amino acids. For the CDR3, the DNA is TGTGCCAGCCAGGAACTCAACAGGCCAACTAGCGGGAGGGGAGATACGCAGTATTTT. It specifies CASQELNRPTSGRGDTQYF. The full variable domain, completed using reference TRBV18 and TRBJ2-3, is NAGVMQNPRHLVRRRGQEARLRCSPMKGHSHVYWYRQLPEEGLKFMVYLQKENIIDESGMPKERFSAEFPKEGPSILRIQQVVRGDSAAYFCASQELNRPTSGRGDTQYFGPGTRLTVL.

The genes are TRBV20-1 and TRBJ1-2; D possibly corresponds to TRBD1 (6 bases). The CDR3 is 11 amino acids. The germline V gene encodes CDR1 DFQATT and CDR2 SNEGSKA (reference sequence). V lost 5 bases to trimming and J lost 7 bases, with 11 bases between them. The CDR3 reads CSAAGGCGYTF. As DNA, the CDR3 is TGCAGTGCTGCTGGGGGCTGTGGCTACACCTTC.

J is TRBJ2-1 and V is TRBV25-1; D remains unclear. Deletions cut 4 bases from V and 9 bases from J, with 13 bases between. Germline values: CDR1 MGHDK, CDR2 SYGVNS. The CDR3 sequence is 13 residues long. CDR3 residues: CASSVLAKGEQFF. CDR3 sequence (DNA): TGTGCCAGCAGTGTACTTGCTAAGGGTGAGCAGTTCTTC.

This chain joins TRBV6-5 and TRBJ2-4; possible D gene TRBD1, 7 bases. V was shortened by 6 bases and J by 1 base, with 13 bases between the two germline ends. CDR3 length equals 15 residues. In germline, CDR1 is MNHEY, CDR2 SVGAGI. The chain's CDR3 is CASSGGGLAKNIQYF. CDR3 DNA: TGTGCCAGCAGCGGAGGGGGCCTGGCCAAAAACATTCAGTACTTC.